This section outlines one TCR beta chain sequence together with its context. This entry belongs to a study of memory CD4+ T cells and cytomegalovirus serostatus. Single viable CD3+CD4+CD8-CD45RO+ cells were sorted as the memory CD4+ T cells. The length of the CDR3 is 13 residues. CDR1 and CDR2 from the germline V gene are MNHEY and SVGAGI. Trimming took off 5 bases at V and 0 bases at J, with 7 bases between the two ends. Only in-frame clones appear in the TCRdb table, and some are missing; sequencing was by immunoSEQ multiplex PCR. Of tens of thousands of clones listed, less than 80% were seen once; the top ten hold approximately 1%.

The sample consisted of memory CD4+ T cells from blood. J is TRBJ1-1 and V is TRBV6-5; D uncertain. The sequence was collected from an adult in good health and CMV-seronegative. CDR3 coding DNA: TGTGCCAGCAGTAGGAACATGAACACTGAAGCTTTCTTT. Its translation is CASSRNMNTEAFF.